The clone carrying this T cell receptor (beta chain) was counted once. What it binds is unknown. An end of the junction does not agree with germline; a read error may underlie this. This CDR3 contains 15 residues. Germline V CDR1 and CDR2: MNHEY, SVGEGT. These data come from a study of T cell responses to AZD1222 COVID-19 vaccine. Whole-study findings and limits: Donors skewed white British and female; clonal diversity was possibly underestimated.

This table comes from immunoSEQ multiplex PCR, and its TCRdb copy is limited to in-frame clones, with some not included. The sample records about 190,000 clones, roughly 93% being singletons. The V gene is TRBV6-2 or TRBV6-3, the J gene TRBJ1-2, with D hard to call. The source material was peripheral blood, sampled on day 0 of AZD1222 vaccination. The origin of this receptor is an adult in good health. The CDR3 loop is CASSDSVVRRYGYTF. The CDR3 nucleotides read TGTGCCAGCAGTGACTCAGTAGTTCGGCGCTATGGCTACACCTTC.